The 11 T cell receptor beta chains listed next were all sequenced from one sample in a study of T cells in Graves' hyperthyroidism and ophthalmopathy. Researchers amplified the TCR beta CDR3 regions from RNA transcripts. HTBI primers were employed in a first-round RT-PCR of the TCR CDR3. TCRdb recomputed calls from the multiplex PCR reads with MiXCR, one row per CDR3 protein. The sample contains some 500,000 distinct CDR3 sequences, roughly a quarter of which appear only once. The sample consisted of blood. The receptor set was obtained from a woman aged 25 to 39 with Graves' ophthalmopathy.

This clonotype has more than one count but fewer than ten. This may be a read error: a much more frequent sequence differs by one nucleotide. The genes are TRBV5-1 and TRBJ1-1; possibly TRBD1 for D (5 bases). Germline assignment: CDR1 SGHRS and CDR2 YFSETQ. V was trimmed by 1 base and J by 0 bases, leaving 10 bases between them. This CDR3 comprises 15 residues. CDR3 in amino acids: CASSLSSGMNTEAFF. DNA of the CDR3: TGCGCCAGCAGCTTGTCCTCAGGGATGAACACTGAAGCTTTCTTT.

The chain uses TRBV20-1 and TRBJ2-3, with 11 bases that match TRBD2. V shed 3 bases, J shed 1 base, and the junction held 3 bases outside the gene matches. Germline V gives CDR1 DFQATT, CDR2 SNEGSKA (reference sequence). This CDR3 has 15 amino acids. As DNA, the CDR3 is TGCAGTGCTAGTCTAGCGGGGGGCGGCACAGATACGCAGTATTTT. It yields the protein CSASLAGGGTDTQYF.

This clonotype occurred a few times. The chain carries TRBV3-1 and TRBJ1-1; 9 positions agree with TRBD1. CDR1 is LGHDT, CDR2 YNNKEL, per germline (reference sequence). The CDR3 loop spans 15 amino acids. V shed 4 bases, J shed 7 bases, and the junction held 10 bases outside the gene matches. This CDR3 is CASSPGTGRKSEAFF. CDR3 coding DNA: TGTGCCAGCAGCCCCGGGACAGGGAGGAAAAGTGAAGCTTTCTTT.

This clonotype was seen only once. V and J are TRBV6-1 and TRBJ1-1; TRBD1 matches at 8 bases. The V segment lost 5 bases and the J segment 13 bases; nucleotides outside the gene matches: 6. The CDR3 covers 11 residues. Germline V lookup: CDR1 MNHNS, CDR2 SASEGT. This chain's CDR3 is CASSRTGKDFF. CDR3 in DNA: TGTGCCAGCAGTCGGACAGGGAAGGATTTCTTT.

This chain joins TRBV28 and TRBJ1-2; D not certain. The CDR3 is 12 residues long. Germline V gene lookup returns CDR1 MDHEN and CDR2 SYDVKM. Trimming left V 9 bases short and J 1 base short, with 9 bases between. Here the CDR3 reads CASLQNNYGYTF. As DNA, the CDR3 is TGTGCCAGTCTACAGAATAACTATGGCTACACCTTC.

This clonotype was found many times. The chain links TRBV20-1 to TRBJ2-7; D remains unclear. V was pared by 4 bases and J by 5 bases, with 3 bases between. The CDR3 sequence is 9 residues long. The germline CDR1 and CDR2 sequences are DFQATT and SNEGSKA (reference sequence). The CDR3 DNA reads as TGCAGTGCTAACGACGAGCAGTACTTC. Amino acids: CSANDEQYF.

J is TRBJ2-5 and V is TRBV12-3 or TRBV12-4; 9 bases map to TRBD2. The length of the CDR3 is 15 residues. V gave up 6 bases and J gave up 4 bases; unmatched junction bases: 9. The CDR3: CASSPQLAGIETQYF. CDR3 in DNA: TGTGCCAGCAGCCCCCAGCTAGCGGGGATAGAGACCCAGTACTTC.

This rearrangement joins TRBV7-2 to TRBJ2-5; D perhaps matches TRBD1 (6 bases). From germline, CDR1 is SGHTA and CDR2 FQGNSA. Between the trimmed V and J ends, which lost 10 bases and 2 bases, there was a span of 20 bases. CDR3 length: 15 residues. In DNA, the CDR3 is TGTGCCACCAAAGACAGGAGGACCCTTCAAGAGACCCAGTACTTC. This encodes CATKDRRTLQETQYF.

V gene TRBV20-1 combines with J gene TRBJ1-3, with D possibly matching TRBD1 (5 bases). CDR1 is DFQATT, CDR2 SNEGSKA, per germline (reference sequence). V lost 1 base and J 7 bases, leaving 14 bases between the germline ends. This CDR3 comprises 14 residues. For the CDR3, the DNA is TGCAGTGCTAGAGCGGATCCGGCAGGGAACACCATATATTTT. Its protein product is CSARADPAGNTIYF.

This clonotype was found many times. CDR3 in DNA: TGCGCCAGCAGGACGGAGAATGGAAACATTCAGTACTTC. It codes for CASRTENGNIQYF. The chain links TRBV5-1 to TRBJ2-4; the D is unclear. The ends were cut back, 5 bases at V and 6 bases at J, with 12 bases in the middle. CDR1 is SGHRS, CDR2 YFSETQ, per germline. This CDR3 contains 13 residues.

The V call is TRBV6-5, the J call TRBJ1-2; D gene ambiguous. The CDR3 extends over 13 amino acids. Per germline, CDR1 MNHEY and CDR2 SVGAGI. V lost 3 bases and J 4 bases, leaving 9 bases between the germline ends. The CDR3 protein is CASSYYRSYGYTF. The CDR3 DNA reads TGTGCCAGCAGTTATTACCGGAGCTATGGCTACACCTTC.